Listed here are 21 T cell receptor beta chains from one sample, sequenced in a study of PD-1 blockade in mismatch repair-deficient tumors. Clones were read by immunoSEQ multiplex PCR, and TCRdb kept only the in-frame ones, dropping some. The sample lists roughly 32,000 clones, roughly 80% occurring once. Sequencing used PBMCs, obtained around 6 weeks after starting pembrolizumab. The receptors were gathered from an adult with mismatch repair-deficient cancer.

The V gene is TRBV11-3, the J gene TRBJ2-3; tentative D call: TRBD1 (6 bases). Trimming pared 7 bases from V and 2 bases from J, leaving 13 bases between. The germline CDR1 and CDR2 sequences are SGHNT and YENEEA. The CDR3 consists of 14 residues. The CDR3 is CASKGGLFTDTQYF. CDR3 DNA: TGTGCCAGCAAAGGGGGTCTTTTCACAGATACGCAGTATTTT.

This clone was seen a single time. The CDR3 is CASSLDAGDTQYF. In nucleotides, the CDR3 is TGTGCCAGCAGCTTAGACGCGGGCGATACGCAGTATTTT. V and J are TRBV11-3 and TRBJ2-3, with D perhaps TRBD2 (5 bases). The V and J ends lost 0 bases and 6 bases respectively, with 7 bases between them. The CDR3 is 13 residues long. Germline V gives CDR1 SGHNT, CDR2 YENEEA.

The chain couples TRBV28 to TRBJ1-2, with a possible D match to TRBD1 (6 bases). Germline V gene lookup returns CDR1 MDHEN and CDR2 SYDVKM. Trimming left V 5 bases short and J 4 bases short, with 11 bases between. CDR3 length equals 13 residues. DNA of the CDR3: TGTGCCAGCAGTCAACAGGGTATCTATGGCTACACCTTC. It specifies CASSQQGIYGYTF.

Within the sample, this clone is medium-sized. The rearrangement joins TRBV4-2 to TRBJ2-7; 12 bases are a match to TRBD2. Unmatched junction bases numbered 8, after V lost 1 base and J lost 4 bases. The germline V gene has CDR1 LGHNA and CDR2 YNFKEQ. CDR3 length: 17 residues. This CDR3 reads CASSQALAGGPRYEQYF. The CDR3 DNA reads TGTGCCAGCAGCCAAGCCCTAGCGGGAGGGCCACGTTACGAGCAGTACTTC.

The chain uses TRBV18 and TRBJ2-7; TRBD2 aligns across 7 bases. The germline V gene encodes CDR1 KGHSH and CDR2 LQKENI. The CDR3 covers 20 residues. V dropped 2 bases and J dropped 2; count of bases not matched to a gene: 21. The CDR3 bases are TGTGCCAGCTCACCATCAGGCCAAAGACTGCCCGGGACTATGCCCTACGAGCAGTACTTC. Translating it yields CASSPSGQRLPGTMPYEQYF.

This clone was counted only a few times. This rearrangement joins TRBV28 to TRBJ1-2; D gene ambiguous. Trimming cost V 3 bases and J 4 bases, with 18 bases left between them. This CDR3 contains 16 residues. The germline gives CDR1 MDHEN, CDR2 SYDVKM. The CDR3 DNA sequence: TGTGCCAGCAGTTTCCCCCAATGGAGGGTAGGCTATGGCTACACCTTC. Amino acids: CASSFPQWRVGYGYTF.

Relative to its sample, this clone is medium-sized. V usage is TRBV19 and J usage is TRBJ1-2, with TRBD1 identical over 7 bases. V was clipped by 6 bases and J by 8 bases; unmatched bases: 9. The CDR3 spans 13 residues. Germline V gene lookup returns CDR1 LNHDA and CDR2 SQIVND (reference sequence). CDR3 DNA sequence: TGTGCCAGTAGGCCCGACAGGGATCAGGGCTACACCTTC. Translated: CASRPDRDQGYTF.

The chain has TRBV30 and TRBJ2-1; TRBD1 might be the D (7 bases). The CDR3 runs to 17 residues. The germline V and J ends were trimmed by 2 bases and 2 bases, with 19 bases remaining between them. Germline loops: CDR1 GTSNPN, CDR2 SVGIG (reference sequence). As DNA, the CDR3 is TGTGCCTGGAGTCCTGGAGGGTCCGGGACAGCCTACAATGAGCAGTTCTTC. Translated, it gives CAWSPGGSGTAYNEQFF.

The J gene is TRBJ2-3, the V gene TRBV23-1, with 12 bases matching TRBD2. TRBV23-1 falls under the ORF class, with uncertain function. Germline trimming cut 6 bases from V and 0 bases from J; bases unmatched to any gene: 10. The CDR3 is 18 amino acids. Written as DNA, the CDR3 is TGCGCCAGCAGAAAAGGGACTAGCGGGCGAACTAGCACAGATACGCAGTATTTT. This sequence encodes CASRKGTSGRTSTDTQYF.

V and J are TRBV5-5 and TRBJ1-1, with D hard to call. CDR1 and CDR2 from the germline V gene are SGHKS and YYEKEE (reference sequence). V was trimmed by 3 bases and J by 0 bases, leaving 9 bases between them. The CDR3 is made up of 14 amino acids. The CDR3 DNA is TGTGCCAGCAGCTCTCTAACAGTGAACACTGAAGCTTTCTTT. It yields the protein CASSSLTVNTEAFF.

CDR3 DNA: TGTGCCAGCAGCTTAGAGGGTAGGGGGCGCGACACTGAAGCTTTCTTT. The encoded protein is CASSLEGRGRDTEAFF. The gene calls are TRBV11-2 and TRBJ1-1, with 7 bases identical to TRBD1. The CDR3 spans 16 residues. V was clipped by 0 bases and J by 3 bases; unmatched bases: 7. Germline-derived CDR1 and CDR2 are SGHAT and FQNNGV. The entire variable domain, with the rest obtained from reference TRBV11-2 and TRBJ1-1, is as follows: EAGVAQSPRYKIIEKRQSVAFWCNPISGHATLYWYQQILGQGPKLLIQFQNNGVVDDSQLPKDRFSAERLKGVDSTLKIQPAKLEDSAVYLCASSLEGRGRDTEAFFGQGTRLTVV.

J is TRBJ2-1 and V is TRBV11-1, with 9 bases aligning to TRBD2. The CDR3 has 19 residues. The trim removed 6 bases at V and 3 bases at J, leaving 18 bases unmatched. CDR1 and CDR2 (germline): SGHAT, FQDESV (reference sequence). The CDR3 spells CASSSQSVSLAGNYNEQFF. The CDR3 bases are TGTGCCAGCAGTTCCCAGTCAGTCTCTCTAGCGGGGAACTACAATGAGCAGTTCTTC.

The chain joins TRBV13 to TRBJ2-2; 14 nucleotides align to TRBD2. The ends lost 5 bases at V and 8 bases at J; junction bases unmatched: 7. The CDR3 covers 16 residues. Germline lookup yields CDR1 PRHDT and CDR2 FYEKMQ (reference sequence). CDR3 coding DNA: TGTGCCAGCAGCCACGGGACTAGCGGGAGTTTGGGGGAGCTGTTTTTT. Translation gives CASSHGTSGSLGELFF.

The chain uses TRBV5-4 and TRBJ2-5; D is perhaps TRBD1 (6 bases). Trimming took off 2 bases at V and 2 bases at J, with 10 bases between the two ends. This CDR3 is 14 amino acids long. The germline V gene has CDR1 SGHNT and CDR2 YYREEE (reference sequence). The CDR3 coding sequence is TGTGCCAGCAGCTTACAGGGTTCACAAGAGACCCAGTACTTC. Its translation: CASSLQGSQETQYF.

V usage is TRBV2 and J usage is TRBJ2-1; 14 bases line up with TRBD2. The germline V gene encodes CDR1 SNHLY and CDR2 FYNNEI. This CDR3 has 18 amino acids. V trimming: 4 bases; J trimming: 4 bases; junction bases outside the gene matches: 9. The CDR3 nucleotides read TGTGCCAGCAGTGCGGGACTAGCGGGAGTAGGGGTTTACAATGAGCAGTTCTTC. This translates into CASSAGLAGVGVYNEQFF.

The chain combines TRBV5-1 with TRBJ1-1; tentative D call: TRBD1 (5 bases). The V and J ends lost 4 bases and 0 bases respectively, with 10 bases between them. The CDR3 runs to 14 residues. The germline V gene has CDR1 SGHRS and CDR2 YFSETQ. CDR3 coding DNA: TGCGCCAGCAGCGGGGAGGGACTGAACACTGAAGCTTTCTTT. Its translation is CASSGEGLNTEAFF. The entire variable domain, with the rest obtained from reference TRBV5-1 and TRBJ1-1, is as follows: KAGVTQTPRYLIKTRGQQVTLSCSPISGHRSVSWYQQTPGQGLQFLFEYFSETQRNKGNFPGRFSGRQFSNSRSEMNVSTLELGDSALYLCASSGEGLNTEAFFGQGTRLTVV.

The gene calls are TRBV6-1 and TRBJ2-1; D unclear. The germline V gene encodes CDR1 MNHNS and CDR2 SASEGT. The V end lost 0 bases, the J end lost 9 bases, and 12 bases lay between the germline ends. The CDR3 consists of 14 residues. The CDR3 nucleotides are TGTGCCAGCAGTGAAGCGGCCCAGAGGAGTGAGCAGTTCTTC. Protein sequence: CASSEAAQRSEQFF.

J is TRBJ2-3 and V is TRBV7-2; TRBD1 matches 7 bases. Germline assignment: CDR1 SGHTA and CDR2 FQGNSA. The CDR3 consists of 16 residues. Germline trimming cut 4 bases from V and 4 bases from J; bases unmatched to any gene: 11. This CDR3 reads CASSSTRQGNADTQYF. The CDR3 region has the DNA TGTGCCAGCAGCTCGACCCGACAGGGTAACGCAGATACGCAGTATTTT.

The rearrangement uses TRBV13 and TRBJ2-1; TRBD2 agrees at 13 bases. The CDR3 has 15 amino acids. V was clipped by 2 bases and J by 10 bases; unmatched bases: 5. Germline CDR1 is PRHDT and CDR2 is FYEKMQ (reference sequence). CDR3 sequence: CASSLWTSGSGEQFF. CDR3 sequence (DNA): TGTGCCAGCAGCTTATGGACTAGCGGGAGTGGAGAGCAGTTCTTC.

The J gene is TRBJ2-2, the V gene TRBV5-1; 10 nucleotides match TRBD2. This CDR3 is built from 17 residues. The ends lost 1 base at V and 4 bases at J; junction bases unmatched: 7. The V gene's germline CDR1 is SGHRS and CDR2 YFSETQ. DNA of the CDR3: TGCGCCAGCAGCTTGCCCCCTAGCGGGAGCCCCACCGGGGAGCTGTTTTTT. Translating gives CASSLPPSGSPTGELFF.

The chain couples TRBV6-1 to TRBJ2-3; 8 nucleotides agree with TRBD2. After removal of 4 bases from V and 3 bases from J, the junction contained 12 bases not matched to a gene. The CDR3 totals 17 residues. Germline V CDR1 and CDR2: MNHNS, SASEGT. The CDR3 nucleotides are TGTGCCAGCAGTGTAGGGGGGGCGGGAGGTGTTACAGATACGCAGTATTTT. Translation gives CASSVGGAGGVTDTQYF.